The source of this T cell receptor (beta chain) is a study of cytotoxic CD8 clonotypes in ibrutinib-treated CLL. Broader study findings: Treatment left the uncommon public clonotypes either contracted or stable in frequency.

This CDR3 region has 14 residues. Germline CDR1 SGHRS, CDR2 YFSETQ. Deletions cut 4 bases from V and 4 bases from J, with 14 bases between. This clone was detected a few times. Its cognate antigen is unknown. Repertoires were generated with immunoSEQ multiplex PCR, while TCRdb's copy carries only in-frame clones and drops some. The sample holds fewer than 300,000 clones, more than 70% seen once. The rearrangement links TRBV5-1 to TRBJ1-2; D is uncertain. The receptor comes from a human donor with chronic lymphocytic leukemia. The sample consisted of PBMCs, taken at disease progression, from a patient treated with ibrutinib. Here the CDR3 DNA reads TGCGCCAGCAGCACCAGGAGCGGATTCTATGGCTACACCTTC. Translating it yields CASSTRSGFYGYTF.